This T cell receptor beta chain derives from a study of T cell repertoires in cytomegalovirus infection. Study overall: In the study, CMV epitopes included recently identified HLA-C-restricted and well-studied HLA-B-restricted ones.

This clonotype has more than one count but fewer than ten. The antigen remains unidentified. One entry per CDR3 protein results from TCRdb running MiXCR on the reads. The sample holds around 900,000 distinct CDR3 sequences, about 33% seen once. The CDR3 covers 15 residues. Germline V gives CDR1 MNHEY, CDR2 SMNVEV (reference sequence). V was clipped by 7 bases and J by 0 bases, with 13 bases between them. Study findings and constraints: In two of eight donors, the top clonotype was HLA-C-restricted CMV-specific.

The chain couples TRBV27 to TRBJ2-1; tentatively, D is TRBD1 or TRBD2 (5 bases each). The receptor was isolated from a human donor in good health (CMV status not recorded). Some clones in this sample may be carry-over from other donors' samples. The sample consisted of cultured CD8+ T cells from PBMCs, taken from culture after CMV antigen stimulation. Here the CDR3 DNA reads TGTGCCAGCACACGGGGCCAGAGCTCCTACAATGAGCAGTTCTTC. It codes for CASTRGQSSYNEQFF.